This section outlines one TCR beta chain sequence together with its context. This clonotype showed up just a few times. There is no known antigen for this receptor. Nothing much larger sits one base from this clone, and base qualities are not available. Based on the germline V gene, the CDR1 and CDR2 sequences are SGHAT and FQNNGV. From the cysteine up to the phenylalanine, the CDR3 has a length of 16 residues. Of all the DNA, just the CDR3 is kept, 48 bases in frame from base 1. Trimming takes 2 bases from V and 5 bases from J, and the germline ends sit 18 bases apart. The label giving this sample's treatment or condition can be read as: live attenuated yellow fever vaccine strain. At each blood-draw timepoint, two biological replicates of bulk PBMCs were obtained. PBMCs were isolated from peripheral blood using a standard Ficoll-Paque protocol. TriZol was used to extract RNA from bulk PBMCs, from CD4 and CD8 fractions, and from dextramer-positive and dextramer-negative fractions.

TCR cDNA was synthesized by 5'RACE template switching, which introduced a universal primer site and unique molecular identifiers. cDNA synthesis was primed from both the TCR alpha and TCR beta constant segments. Libraries were amplified in two PCR steps, with sample barcodes and sequencing adapters added in the second step. Libraries were sequenced on Illumina HiSeq 2500 (2x100 bp) or NovaSeq (2x150 bp). The authors' analysis ran thus. MIGEC handled demultiplexing of reads and collapsing into UMI consensus sequences, while MiXCR performed V(D)J alignment. Using edgeR on replicate PBMC samples, clonotypes were called vaccine-responding if FDR was below 0.01 and the log2 fold change was above 5 up to day 15. Each bulk clonotype was labeled CD4 or CD8 based on which sequenced repertoire, CD4 or CD8, contained the clonotype at higher abundance. TCRdb took the public reads, trimmed them with fastp at Q25, ran MiXCR for clone calling and kept in-frame beta chains. For every CDR3 protein sequence, its rows merge into one entry that carries the most common genes and DNA. The V and J calls and clone size come from TCRdb's table, not from the authors' own analysis. For this sample there are about 580,000 distinct CDR3 sequences; roughly a sixth appear just once. 15% to 20% of the sample lies in the top ten.

The data were obtained in a study of T cells after yellow fever vaccination (dated by TCRdb to about 2019). Background for the entire study: The SMART-Seq v4 Ultra Low Input RNA kit was used to prepare libraries from fractions with low cell numbers. To follow T-cell clones before and after primary and booster YFV17D yellow fever vaccination, bulk TCR alpha and beta repertoires were sequenced over time. Two healthy male donors, one aged 18 to 29 and one aged 30 to 39 years, were included in the cohort. Blood samples were taken at several timepoints before and after primary and secondary immunization, and bulk PBMC replicates and cell subsets were isolated.

The research as a whole found: Computational filtering was required because FACS-sorted repertoires could contain abundant contaminating clonotypes from the bulk population. Compared with the primary T-cell response, the secondary T-cell response was faster but weaker, reaching its peak on day 5 rather than on day 15. Because the study included only two donors, the extent to which the findings can be generalized is limited. A small fraction of clonotypes appeared in both the CD4 and CD8 compartments, likely as a result of convergent recombination. After the booster, most of the clones that had expanded following primary vaccination were detected again (almost 98% of CD4 and around nine tenths of CD8), which suggests that memory was broadly maintained.

The receptor's source is a young man who received the YFV17D yellow fever vaccine. Recombination connected TRBV11-2 to TRBJ2-5; the D region possibly corresponds to TRBD2 (5 bases align). The starting material was PBMCs, obtained around 5 days after the first yellow fever vaccination. The DNA sequence follows: TGTGCCAGCAGCTTACGCGCGGGTGTTCCCCGGGAGACCCAGTACTTC. The translation is CASSLRAGVPRETQYF.